What follows are 14 T cell receptor beta chains derived from one specimen sequenced in a study of siplizumab effects on memory and regulatory T cells. The data were produced by immunoSEQ multiplex PCR, yet TCRdb's version contains in-frame clones alone and is incomplete. The sample holds more than 95,000 clones, over 90% seen once. Material: Tregs sorted from blood. The receptors originated from a human donor in good health.

The CDR3 spells CASSFRSSYEQYF. The CDR3 bases are TGTGCCAGCAGTTTCAGGAGCTCCTACGAGCAGTACTTC. The V gene is TRBV28, the J gene TRBJ2-7; unclear D gene. The CDR3 contains 13 residues. The germline V and J ends were trimmed by 3 bases and 0 bases, with 6 bases remaining between them. Per germline, CDR1 MDHEN and CDR2 SYDVKM.

The chain recombines TRBV5-4 with TRBJ1-1, with D maybe TRBD1 (6 bases). Between the trimmed V and J ends, which lost 4 bases and 4 bases, there was a span of 11 bases. The CDR3 is made up of 13 amino acids. The germline CDR1 and CDR2 sequences are SGHNT and YYREEE (reference sequence). The CDR3 region is CASSGAGVTEAFF. The CDR3 DNA sequence: TGTGCCAGCAGCGGGGCAGGGGTCACTGAAGCTTTCTTT.

The V gene is TRBV18, the J gene TRBJ1-3; D not certain. The CDR3 extends over 16 amino acids. V lost 3 bases to trimming and J lost 0 bases, with 12 bases between them. Germline V gives CDR1 KGHSH, CDR2 LQKENI. CDR3 nucleotide sequence: TGTGCCAGCTCACCCTTCTACGGTCTCTCTGGAAACACCATATATTTT. Translating it yields CASSPFYGLSGNTIYF.

This chain uses TRBV5-5 with TRBJ2-2; 9 bases map to TRBD2. The CDR3 is 17 residues long. Germline values: CDR1 SGHKS, CDR2 YYEKEE (reference sequence). The junction had 6 bases not matched to a gene; V was cut back by 0 bases and J by 3 bases. CDR3 loop: CASSLAALAGYTGELFF. The DNA for the CDR3 is TGTGCCAGCAGCTTGGCGGCCCTAGCGGGGTACACCGGGGAGCTGTTTTTT.

The rearrangement links TRBV7-2 to TRBJ2-5; 7 bases are shared with TRBD1. After removal of 5 bases from V and 2 bases from J, the junction contained 8 bases not matched to a gene. The CDR3 is 15 amino acids. Germline V gives CDR1 SGHTA, CDR2 FQGNSA. CDR3 in amino acids: CASSLRPRGQETQYF. The CDR3 DNA reads as TGTGCCAGCAGCCTCCGGCCCAGGGGGCAAGAGACCCAGTACTTC.

This sequence joins TRBV6-5 and TRBJ1-2; D is undetermined. In germline, CDR1 is MNHEY, CDR2 SVGAGI. Trimming removed 7 bases at V and 12 bases at J, with 18 bases between. The CDR3 has 12 residues. The CDR3 here is CASTMEVGRHTF. The CDR3 DNA follows: TGTGCCAGCACCATGGAAGTAGGGAGGCACACCTTC.

The chain carries TRBV6-5 and TRBJ1-5; possible D gene TRBD1, 6 bases. Germline V lookup: CDR1 MNHEY, CDR2 SVGAGI. V was shortened by 8 bases and J by 7 bases, with 12 bases between the two germline ends. The CDR3 loop spans 12 amino acids. This CDR3 is CASLRGGQPQHF. CDR3 sequence (DNA): TGTGCCAGCCTCAGGGGAGGCCAGCCCCAGCATTTT.

The chain couples TRBV15 to TRBJ2-3, with TRBD1 identical over 8 bases. CDR1 and CDR2 from the germline V gene are LNHNV and YYDKDF (reference sequence). Trimming took 3 bases from V and 8 from J; bases not matched to a gene: 10. This CDR3 contains 15 residues. CDR3 amino acids: CATSSDRTGMGTQYF. The CDR3 nucleotides read TGTGCCACCAGCAGTGACCGGACAGGGATGGGTACGCAGTATTTT. The full variable domain, with the rest looked up from reference TRBV15 and TRBJ2-3, is DAMVIQNPRYQVTQFGKPVTLSCSQTLNHNVMYWYQQKSSQAPKLLFHYYDKDFNNEADTPDNFQSRRPNTSFCFLDIRSPGLGDTAMYLCATSSDRTGMGTQYFGPGTRLTVL.

V gene TRBV4-1 combines with J gene TRBJ1-2; 7 nucleotides line up with TRBD1. Germline CDR1 reads MGHRA; CDR2 reads YSYEKL. The CDR3 contains 15 residues. V dropped 2 bases and J dropped 5; count of bases not matched to a gene: 8. CDR3 coding DNA: TGCGCCAGCAGCCAACTTGACAGGGATATTTATGGCTACACCTTC. As protein: CASSQLDRDIYGYTF.

V and J are TRBV5-8 and TRBJ2-5; 8 bases match TRBD1. V lost 4 bases, J lost 6 bases, and 8 bases stayed unmatched. This CDR3 is built from 14 residues. Per germline, CDR1 SGHTS and CDR2 YDEGEE. CDR3 nucleotide sequence: TGTGCCAGCAGCCGCTGGACAGGGACGAAGACCCAGTACTTC. Protein sequence: CASSRWTGTKTQYF. The full variable domain, in which reference TRBV5-8 and TRBJ2-5 provide the parts outside the CDR3, is EAGVTQSPTHLIKTRGQQATLRCSPISGHTSVYWYQQALGLGLQFLLWYDEGEERNRGNFPPRFSGRQFPNYSSELNVNALELEDSALYLCASSRWTGTKTQYFGPGTRLLVL.

The gene calls are TRBV5-5 and TRBJ1-4; D gene uncertain. The CDR3 totals 11 residues. V lost 1 base and J lost 6, with 1 base in between. Germline V gene lookup returns CDR1 SGHKS and CDR2 YYEKEE (reference sequence). CDR3 DNA sequence: TGTGCCAGCAGCTTGTATGAAAAACTGTTTTTT. The encoded protein is CASSLYEKLFF.

This sequence joins TRBV7-8 and TRBJ2-7; TRBD1 might be the D (6 bases). Germline assignment: CDR1 SGHVS and CDR2 FQNEAQ. The length of the CDR3 is 17 residues. The ends were cut back, 2 bases at V and 3 bases at J, with 20 bases in the middle. In DNA form, the CDR3 reads TGTGCCAGCAGCTTAAGCGTTTGGAGAGGGGGAAGCTACGAGCAGTACTTC. Protein sequence: CASSLSVWRGGSYEQYF.

This chain joins TRBV27 and TRBJ1-6; D is possibly TRBD1 (6 bases). V was clipped by 6 bases and J by 9 bases, with 24 bases between them. This CDR3 contains 17 residues. The germline CDR1 and CDR2 sequences are MNHEY and SMNVEV (reference sequence). The CDR3 DNA is TGTGCCAGCAGGAGGGGGAGGTTGGTGCCCGCAGGTTCACCCCTCCACTTT. It translates to CASRRGRLVPAGSPLHF.

The gene calls are TRBV13 and TRBJ1-2, with TRBD1 matching over 10 bases. Trimming took 6 bases from V and 6 from J; bases not matched to a gene: 10. The CDR3 is 15 residues long. Germline lookup yields CDR1 PRHDT and CDR2 FYEKMQ (reference sequence). The CDR3 nucleotides are TGTGCCAGCAGATGGGGGACAGGGGCCAGAAATGGCTACACCTTC. It is translated as CASRWGTGARNGYTF.